This T cell receptor beta chain was identified during a study of vaccination effects on CD4 cells after COVID-19. General study points: Marked clonal contraction of infection- and vaccine-induced clones was seen late after vaccination.

V was trimmed by 1 base and J by 4 bases, leaving 5 bases between them. Germline V gene data show CDR1 as SGHDN and CDR2 as FVKESK. CDR3 length equals 13 residues. Peptide-pool stimulation followed by sequencing identified expanded antigen-specific CD4+ clonotypes in the ViraFEST assay. CD4+ T cells were isolated after around ten days of culture. Participants each got two BNT162b2 or mRNA-1273 vaccine doses. A half-volume exchange with IL-2 medium occurred on days 3 and 7. This clone was seen more than once but under ten times. The antigen remains undetermined. The table came from immunoSEQ multiplex PCR; TCRdb's copy has only in-frame clones and leaves some out. The table includes approximately 30,000 clones, approximately 64% detected once.

The source was CD4+ T cells from PBMCs cultured with SARS-CoV-2 spike peptides, collected after COVID-19 vaccination. The receptor's source is a human donor who received a COVID-19 vaccine. The gene calls are TRBV14 and TRBJ2-1; no definite D call. This CDR3 reads CASSQAQYNEQFF. The CDR3 nucleotides are TGTGCCAGCAGCCAAGCTCAATACAATGAGCAGTTCTTC.